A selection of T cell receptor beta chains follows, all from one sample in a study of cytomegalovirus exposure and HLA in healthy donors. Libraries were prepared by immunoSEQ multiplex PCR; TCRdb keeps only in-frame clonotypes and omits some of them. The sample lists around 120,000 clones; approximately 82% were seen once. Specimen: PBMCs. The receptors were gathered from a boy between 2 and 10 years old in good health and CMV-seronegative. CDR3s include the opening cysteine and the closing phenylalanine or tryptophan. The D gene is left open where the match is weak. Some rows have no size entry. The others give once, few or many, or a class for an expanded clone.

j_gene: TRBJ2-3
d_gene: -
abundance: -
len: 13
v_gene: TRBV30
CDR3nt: TGTGCCTGGAGTGCTCGACCGAGGGATACGCAGTATTTT
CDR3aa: CAWSARPRDTQYF

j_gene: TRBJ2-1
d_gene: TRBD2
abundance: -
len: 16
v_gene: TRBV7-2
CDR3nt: TGTGCCAGCAGCACATCTAGCGGGGGGGGTGACAATGAGCAGTTCTTC
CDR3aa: CASSTSSGGGDNEQFF

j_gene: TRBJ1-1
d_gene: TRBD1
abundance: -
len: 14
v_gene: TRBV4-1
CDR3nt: TGCGCCAGCAGCCAAGAAGGGACAGGGGGCTCGGCTTTCTTT
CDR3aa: CASSQEGTGGSAFF

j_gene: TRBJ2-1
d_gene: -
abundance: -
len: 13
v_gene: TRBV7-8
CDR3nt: TGTGCCAGCAGCAACCAGGGGATGGGGGAGCAGTTCTTC
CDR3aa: CASSNQGMGEQFF

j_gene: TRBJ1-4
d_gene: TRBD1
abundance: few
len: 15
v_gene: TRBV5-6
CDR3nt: TGTGCCAGCAGCATCGGACAGGGGTGGAATGAAAAACTGTTTTTT
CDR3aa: CASSIGQGWNEKLFF

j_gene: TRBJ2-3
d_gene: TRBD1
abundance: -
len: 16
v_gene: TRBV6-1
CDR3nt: TGTGCCAGCAGTCAAGACCCCAGGGGGAGCACAGATACGCAGTATTTT
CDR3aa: CASSQDPRGSTDTQYF

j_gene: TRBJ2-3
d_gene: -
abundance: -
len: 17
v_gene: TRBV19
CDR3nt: TGTGCCAGTAGTATCAGGGGACAACATATTCTCACAGATACGCAGTATTTT
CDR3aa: CASSIRGQHILTDTQYF

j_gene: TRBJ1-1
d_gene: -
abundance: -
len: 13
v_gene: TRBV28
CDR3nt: TGTGCCAGCAGTTTGGAGGAGGGGACTGAAGCTTTCTTT
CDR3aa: CASSLEEGTEAFF

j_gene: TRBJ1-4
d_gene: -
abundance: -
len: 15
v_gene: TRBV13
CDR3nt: TGTGCCAGCAGCTTACAGTCAGGAGGGCCGGAAAAACTGTTTTTT
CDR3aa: CASSLQSGGPEKLFF

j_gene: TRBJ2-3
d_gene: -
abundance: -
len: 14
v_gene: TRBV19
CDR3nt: TGTGCCAGTCGTTCACAGGGATTTGCTGATACGCAGTATTTT
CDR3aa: CASRSQGFADTQYF

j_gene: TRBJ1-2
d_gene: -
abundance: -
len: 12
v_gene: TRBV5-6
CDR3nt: TGTGCCAGCAGCAGGGGGAAAGGCGGCTACACCTTC
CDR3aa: CASSRGKGGYTF

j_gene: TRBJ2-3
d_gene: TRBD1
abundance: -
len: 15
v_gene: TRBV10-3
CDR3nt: TGTGCCATCAGTGAACACGACAGGGACACAGATACGCAGTATTTT
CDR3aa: CAISEHDRDTDTQYF

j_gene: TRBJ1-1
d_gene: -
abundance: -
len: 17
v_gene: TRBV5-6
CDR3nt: TGTGCCAGCAGCTTGCTTGGCAGACAACTCATGAACACTGAAGCTTTCTTT
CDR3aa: CASSLLGRQLMNTEAFF

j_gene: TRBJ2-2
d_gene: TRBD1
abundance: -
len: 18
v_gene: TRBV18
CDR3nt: TGTGCCAGCTCACCGCGGAAGACAGGGGTCCTCAACACCGGGGAGCTGTTTTTT
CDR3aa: CASSPRKTGVLNTGELFF

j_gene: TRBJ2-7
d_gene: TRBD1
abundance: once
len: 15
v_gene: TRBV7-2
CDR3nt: TGTGCCAGCAGGCTCCCCGGACAGGGCTCCTACGAGCAGTACTTC
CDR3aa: CASRLPGQGSYEQYF

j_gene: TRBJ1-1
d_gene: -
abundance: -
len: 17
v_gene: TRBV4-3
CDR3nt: TGCGCCAGCAGCCAAGATCGCGCAGGGTTGATGAACACTGAAGCTTTCTTT
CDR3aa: CASSQDRAGLMNTEAFF

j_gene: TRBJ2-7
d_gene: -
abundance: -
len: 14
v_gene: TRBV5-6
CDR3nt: TGTGCCAGCAGCTTGGACTCCGTTTCGTACGAGCAGTACTTC
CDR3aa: CASSLDSVSYEQYF

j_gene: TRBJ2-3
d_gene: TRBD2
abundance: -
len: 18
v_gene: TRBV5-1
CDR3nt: TGCGCCAGCAGCTTGGGACTAGCGGGAGGGACTAGCACAGATACGCAGTATTTT
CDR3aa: CASSLGLAGGTSTDTQYF

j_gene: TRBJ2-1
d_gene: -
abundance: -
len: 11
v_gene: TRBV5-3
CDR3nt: TGTGCCAGAAGCTTGGACTGCGAGCAGTTCTTC
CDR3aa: CARSLDCEQFF

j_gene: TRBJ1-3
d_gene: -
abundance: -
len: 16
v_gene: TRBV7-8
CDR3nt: TGTGCCAGCAGCTTAGAGGGGAACCCCTCTGGAAACACCATATATTTT
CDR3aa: CASSLEGNPSGNTIYF

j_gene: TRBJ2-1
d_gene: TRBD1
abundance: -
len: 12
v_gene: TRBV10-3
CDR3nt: TGTGCCGCGAAGGACAGGTACAATGAGCAGTTCTTC
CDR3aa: CAAKDRYNEQFF

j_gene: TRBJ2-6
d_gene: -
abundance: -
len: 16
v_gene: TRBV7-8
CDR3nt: TGTGCCAGCAGCTTAGGATGGGGGCCTGGGGCCAACGTCCTGACTTTC
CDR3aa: CASSLGWGPGANVLTF

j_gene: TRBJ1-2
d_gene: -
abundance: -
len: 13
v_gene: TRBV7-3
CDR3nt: TGTGCCAGCAGCTTAACTGGCGGATATGGCTACACCTTC
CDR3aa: CASSLTGGYGYTF

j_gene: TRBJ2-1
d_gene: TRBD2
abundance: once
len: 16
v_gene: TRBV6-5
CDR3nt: TGTGCCAGCGGTTACGTGGGACTAGCCCAGGACAATGAGCAGTTCTTC
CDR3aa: CASGYVGLAQDNEQFF

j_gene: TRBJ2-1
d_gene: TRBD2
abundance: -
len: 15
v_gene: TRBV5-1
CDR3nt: TGCGCCAGCAGCATCGGACTAGCGGGAGTTAATGAGCAGTTCTTC
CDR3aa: CASSIGLAGVNEQFF

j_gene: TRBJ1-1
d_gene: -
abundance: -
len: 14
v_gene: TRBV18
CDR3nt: TGTGCCAGCTCCGTCAAATTCGGTGACACTGAAGCTTTCTTT
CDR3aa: CASSVKFGDTEAFF

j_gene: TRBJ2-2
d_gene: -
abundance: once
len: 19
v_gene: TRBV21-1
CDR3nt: TGTGCCAGCAGCGAAACTAGACAGGGGGCTTGCGAGAACACCGGGGAGCTGTTTTTT
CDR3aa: CASSETRQGACENTGELFF

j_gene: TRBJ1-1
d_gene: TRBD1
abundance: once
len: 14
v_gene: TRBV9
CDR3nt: TGTGCCAGCAGCGCACGACAGGGATGGGCTGAAGCTTTCTTT
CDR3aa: CASSARQGWAEAFF

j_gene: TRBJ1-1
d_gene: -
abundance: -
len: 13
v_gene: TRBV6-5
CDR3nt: TGTGCCAGCAGCTCTTCCGTGAACACTGAAGCTTTCTTT
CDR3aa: CASSSSVNTEAFF

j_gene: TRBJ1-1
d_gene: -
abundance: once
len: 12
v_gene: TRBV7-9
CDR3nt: TGTGCCAGCTCTGACTTGGAGGCTGAAGCTTTCTTT
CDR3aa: CASSDLEAEAFF

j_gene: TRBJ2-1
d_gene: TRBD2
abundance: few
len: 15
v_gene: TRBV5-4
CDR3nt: TGTGCCAGCACCGCCGGGGGAGCGGGGTTAAATGAGCAGTTCTTC
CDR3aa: CASTAGGAGLNEQFF

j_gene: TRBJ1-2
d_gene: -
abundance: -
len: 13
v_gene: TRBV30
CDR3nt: TGTGCCTGGAACGCAGGCTCTAACTATGGCTACACCTTC
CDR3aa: CAWNAGSNYGYTF

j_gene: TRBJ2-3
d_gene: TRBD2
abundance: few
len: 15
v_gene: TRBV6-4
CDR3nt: TGTGCCAGCAGTTCACTAGCGGGAGGACCCGATACGCAGTATTTT
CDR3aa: CASSSLAGGPDTQYF

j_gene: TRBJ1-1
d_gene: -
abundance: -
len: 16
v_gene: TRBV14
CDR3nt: TGTGCCAGCAGCCTAAAAGGGGGTCTCGGGCACACTGAAGCTTTCTTT
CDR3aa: CASSLKGGLGHTEAFF

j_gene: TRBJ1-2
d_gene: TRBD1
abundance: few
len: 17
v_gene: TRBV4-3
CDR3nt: TGCGCCAGCAGCCAAGATCAAGAGGGACAGGGTATCTATGGCTACACCTTC
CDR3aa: CASSQDQEGQGIYGYTF

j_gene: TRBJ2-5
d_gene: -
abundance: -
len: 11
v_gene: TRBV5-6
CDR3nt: TGTGCCAGCAGCATAGCGGAGACCCAGTACTTC
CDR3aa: CASSIAETQYF

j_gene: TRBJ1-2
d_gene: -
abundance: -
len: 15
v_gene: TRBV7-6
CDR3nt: TGTGCCAGCAGCTTCGACGGGGAGCTTAACTATGGCTACACCTTC
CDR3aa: CASSFDGELNYGYTF

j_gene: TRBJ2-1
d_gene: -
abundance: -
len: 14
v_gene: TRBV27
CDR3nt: TGTGCCAGCAGTTTATCGGCAGGGTCGGATGAGCAGTTCTTC
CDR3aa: CASSLSAGSDEQFF